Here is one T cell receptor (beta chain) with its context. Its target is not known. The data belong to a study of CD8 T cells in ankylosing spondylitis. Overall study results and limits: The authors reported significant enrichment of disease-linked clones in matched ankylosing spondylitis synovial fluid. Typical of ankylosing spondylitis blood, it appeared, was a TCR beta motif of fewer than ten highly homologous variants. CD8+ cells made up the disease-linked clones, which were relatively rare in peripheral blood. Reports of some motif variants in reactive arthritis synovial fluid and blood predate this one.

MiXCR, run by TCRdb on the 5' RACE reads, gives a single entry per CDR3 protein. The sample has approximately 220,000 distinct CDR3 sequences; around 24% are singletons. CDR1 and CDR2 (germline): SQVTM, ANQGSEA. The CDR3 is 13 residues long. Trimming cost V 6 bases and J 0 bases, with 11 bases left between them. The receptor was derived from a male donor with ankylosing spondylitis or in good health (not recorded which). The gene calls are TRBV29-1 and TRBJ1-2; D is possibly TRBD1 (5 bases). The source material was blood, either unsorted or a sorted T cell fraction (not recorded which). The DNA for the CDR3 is TGCAGCGTCTGGACACTTACTAACTATGGCTACACCTTC. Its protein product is CSVWTLTNYGYTF.